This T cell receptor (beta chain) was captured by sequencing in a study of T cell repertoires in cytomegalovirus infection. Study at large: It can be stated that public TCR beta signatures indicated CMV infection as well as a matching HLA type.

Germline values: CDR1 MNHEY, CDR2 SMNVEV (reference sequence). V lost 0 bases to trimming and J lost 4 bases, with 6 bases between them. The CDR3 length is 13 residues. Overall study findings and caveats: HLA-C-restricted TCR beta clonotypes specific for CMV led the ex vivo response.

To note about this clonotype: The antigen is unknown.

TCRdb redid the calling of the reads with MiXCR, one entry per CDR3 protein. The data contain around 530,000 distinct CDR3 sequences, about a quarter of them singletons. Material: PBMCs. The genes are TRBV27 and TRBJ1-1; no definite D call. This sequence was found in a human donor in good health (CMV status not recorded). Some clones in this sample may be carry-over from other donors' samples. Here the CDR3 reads CASSLSPLTEAFF. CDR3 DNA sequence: TGTGCCAGCAGTTTATCTCCTCTCACTGAAGCTTTCTTT.